The next 17 T cell receptor beta chains were all read from a single sample in a study of cytomegalovirus exposure and HLA in healthy donors. Primers for the PCR totalled 60 Vbeta and 13 Jbeta. The protocol was immunoSEQ multiplex PCR, while the TCRdb copy is restricted to in-frame clones and leaves out a portion. The sample has about 120,000 clones; approximately 79% are singletons. Sequences were obtained from PBMCs. These TCRs come from a man aged 25-45 years in good health and CMV-seronegative.

The V and J genes are TRBV10-3 and TRBJ1-2, with TRBD1 identical over 8 bases. Germline V lookup: CDR1 ENHRY, CDR2 SYGVKD. Trimming cost V 6 bases and J 2 bases; bases outside gene matches: 5. The CDR3 sequence is 14 residues long. The CDR3 sequence is CAISPGQANYGYTF. For the CDR3, the DNA is TGTGCCATCAGCCCGGGACAGGCGAACTATGGCTACACCTTC.

This clone has only one observation. The rearrangement joins TRBV7-2 to TRBJ1-2, with TRBD1 matching 9 bases. The CDR3 has 15 amino acids. Germline loops: CDR1 SGHTA, CDR2 FQGNSA. V gave up 5 bases and J gave up 6 bases; unmatched junction bases: 10. The CDR3 DNA follows: TGTGCCAGCAGCACCCCACCGGGGACAGGGCATGGCTACACCTTC. It is translated as CASSTPPGTGHGYTF.

V usage is TRBV2 and J usage is TRBJ1-5, with TRBD1 matching over 9 bases. V trimming: 7 bases; J trimming: 6 bases; junction bases outside the gene matches: 7. Looked up from germline, CDR1 is SNHLY and CDR2 is FYNNEI. CDR3 size: 14 residues. Here the CDR3 DNA reads TGTGCCAGCATGAACAGGGGGCTAGGTCAGCCCCAGCATTTT. Residues: CASMNRGLGQPQHF.

The table lists this clone with a count of one. The chain uses TRBV5-6 and TRBJ2-1; possible D gene TRBD1, 6 bases. This CDR3 comprises 15 residues. Germline lookup yields CDR1 SGHDT and CDR2 YYEEEE. Trimming took off 4 bases at V and 7 bases at J, with 18 bases between the two ends. The CDR3 sequence is CASSPPWGPRNEQFF. The CDR3 nucleotides are TGTGCCAGCAGCCCACCCTGGGGGCCCCGAAATGAGCAGTTCTTC.

The chain employs TRBV27 and TRBJ1-5; D call uncertain. The V gene's germline CDR1 is MNHEY and CDR2 SMNVEV (reference sequence). The CDR3 covers 18 residues. The V end lost 6 bases, the J end lost 7 bases, and 28 bases lay between the germline ends. The CDR3 region is CASRIYGHDIGPGQPQHF. DNA of the CDR3: TGTGCCAGCAGAATATATGGCCATGACATCGGTCCGGGGCAGCCCCAGCATTTT.

The V and J genes are TRBV5-4 and TRBJ2-3; TRBD1 aligns across 8 bases. The CDR3 is made up of 15 amino acids. CDR1 is SGHNT and CDR2 is YYREEE in the germline V gene (reference sequence). J gave up 4 bases and V 4 bases, and 8 bases lay outside the gene matches. This CDR3 reads CASSKQDRAADTQYF. In DNA form, the CDR3 reads TGTGCCAGCAGCAAACAGGACAGGGCCGCAGATACGCAGTATTTT.

Here the CDR3 DNA reads TGTGCCAGCAGCTTAGGGATCGGGGGGTTCTCCTACGAGCAGTACTTC. This codes for CASSLGIGGFSYEQYF. This chain connects TRBV7-6 to TRBJ2-7; TRBD2 matches at 7 bases. V dropped 1 base and J dropped 0; count of bases not matched to a gene: 6. Germline-derived CDR1 and CDR2 are SGHVS and FNYEAQ. There are 16 residues in the CDR3.

The chain links TRBV6-5 to TRBJ1-1; TRBD1 matches at 8 bases. The germline V gene has CDR1 MNHEY and CDR2 SVGAGI. The CDR3 is made up of 15 amino acids. V gave up 6 bases and J gave up 0 bases; unmatched junction bases: 6. The CDR3 DNA is TGTGCCAGCAGACGCGGACAGGGTTTGAACACTGAAGCTTTCTTT. Protein: CASRRGQGLNTEAFF.

Only a few counts were recorded for this clone. The V and J genes are TRBV5-1 and TRBJ1-6; TRBD1 is a possible D gene (6 bases). The CDR3 extends over 15 amino acids. V was clipped by 1 base and J by 5 bases, with 10 bases between them. In germline, CDR1 is SGHRS, CDR2 YFSETQ. CDR3 in DNA: TGCGCCAGCAGCTTGATGGACAGCGATAATTCACCCCTCCACTTT. Its translation: CASSLMDSDNSPLHF.

The chain has TRBV19 and TRBJ1-3; 9 positions match TRBD1. In germline, CDR1 is LNHDA, CDR2 SQIVND (reference sequence). The CDR3 is 17 amino acids. Losses at the gene ends were 5 bases for V and 2 bases for J; bases not matched to a gene: 10. The CDR3 DNA follows: TGTGCCAGTAGTTCCCGTACGGGACAGGGACCTGGAAACACCATATATTTT. Residues: CASSSRTGQGPGNTIYF.

This sequence joins TRBV19 and TRBJ1-2; TRBD1 might be the D (6 bases). The V gene's germline CDR1 is LNHDA and CDR2 SQIVND (reference sequence). The ends were cut back, 9 bases at V and 6 bases at J, with 17 bases in the middle. The CDR3 spans 13 residues. The CDR3 region is CASKPQGQDGYTF. CDR3 sequence (DNA): TGTGCCAGCAAACCCCAGGGGCAGGATGGCTACACCTTC.

The chain uses TRBV7-8 and TRBJ2-6; D is possibly TRBD2 (5 bases). Between the trimmed V and J ends, which lost 6 bases and 0 bases, there was a span of 21 bases. Germline lookup yields CDR1 SGHVS and CDR2 FQNEAQ. The CDR3 is made up of 19 amino acids. The CDR3 region is CASSSRSGRRSSGANVLTF. The DNA of the CDR3 is TGTGCCAGCAGTTCCCGTTCGGGCAGGAGGAGCTCTGGGGCCAACGTCCTGACTTTC.

The genes are TRBV10-1 and TRBJ2-5; the D gene is possibly TRBD1 (5 bases). V was shortened by 0 bases and J by 4 bases, with 15 bases between the two germline ends. The CDR3 has 16 residues. Germline assignment: CDR1 WNHNN and CDR2 SYGVQD (reference sequence). This chain's CDR3 is CASSESNQGIGETQYF. CDR3 DNA: TGCGCCAGCAGTGAGTCCAATCAGGGAATCGGAGAGACCCAGTACTTC.

The rearrangement links TRBV6-1 to TRBJ2-5, with 11 nucleotides matching TRBD2. CDR1 MNHNS and CDR2 SASEGT come from the germline V gene. The CDR3 sequence is 17 residues long. Trimming removed 2 bases from V and 0 bases from J; junction bases left unmatched: 5. The CDR3: CASSEPLAGGNQETQYF. The CDR3 DNA reads as TGTGCCAGCAGTGAACCGCTAGCGGGGGGCAACCAAGAGACCCAGTACTTC.

The chain carries TRBV15 and TRBJ2-5; perhaps TRBD1 as D (7 bases). This CDR3 region has 14 residues. Germline V gene sequence: CDR1 LNHNV, CDR2 YYDKDF (reference sequence). V lost 3 bases, J lost 5 bases, and 13 bases lay in between. The CDR3 DNA reads TGTGCCACCAGCAGCCTACAGGGGAGGGAGACCCAGTACTTC. It specifies CATSSLQGRETQYF.

The rearrangement uses TRBV5-5 and TRBJ2-4; 8 nucleotides agree with TRBD1. Germline lookup yields CDR1 SGHKS and CDR2 YYEKEE (reference sequence). The length of the CDR3 is 15 residues. The junction had 8 bases not matched to a gene; V was cut back by 4 bases and J by 5 bases. CDR3 nucleotide sequence: TGTGCCAGCAGCGGACGGACAGGGTTTGAAAACATTCAGTACTTC. Residues: CASSGRTGFENIQYF. The entire variable domain, with the rest obtained from reference TRBV5-5 and TRBJ2-4, is as follows: DAGVTQSPTHLIKTRGQQVTLRCSPISGHKSVSWYQQVLGQGPQFIFQYYEKEERGRGNFPDRFSARQFPNYSSELNVNALLLGDSALYLCASSGRTGFENIQYFGAGTRLSVL.

V is TRBV7-2 and J is TRBJ2-1; 9 nucleotides match TRBD2. The CDR3 consists of 15 residues. Trimming cost V 5 bases and J 3 bases; bases outside gene matches: 5. Per the germline V gene, CDR1 is SGHTA and CDR2 is FQGNSA. For the CDR3, the DNA is TGTGCCAGCAGCGCCCAGCGGGGGGTCTACAATGAGCAGTTCTTC. Its protein is CASSAQRGVYNEQFF.